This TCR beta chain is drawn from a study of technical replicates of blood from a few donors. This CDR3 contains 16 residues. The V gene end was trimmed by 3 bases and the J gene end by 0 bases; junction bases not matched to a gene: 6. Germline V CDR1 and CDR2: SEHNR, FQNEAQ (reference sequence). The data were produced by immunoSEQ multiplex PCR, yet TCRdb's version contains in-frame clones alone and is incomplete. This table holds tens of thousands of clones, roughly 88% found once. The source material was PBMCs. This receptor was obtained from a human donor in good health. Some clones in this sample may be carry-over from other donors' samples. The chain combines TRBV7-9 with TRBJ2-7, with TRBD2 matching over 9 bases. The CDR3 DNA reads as TGTGCCAGCAGCTTTGGGGTAGCGGGGGACTCCTACGAGCAGTACTTC. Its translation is CASSFGVAGDSYEQYF.